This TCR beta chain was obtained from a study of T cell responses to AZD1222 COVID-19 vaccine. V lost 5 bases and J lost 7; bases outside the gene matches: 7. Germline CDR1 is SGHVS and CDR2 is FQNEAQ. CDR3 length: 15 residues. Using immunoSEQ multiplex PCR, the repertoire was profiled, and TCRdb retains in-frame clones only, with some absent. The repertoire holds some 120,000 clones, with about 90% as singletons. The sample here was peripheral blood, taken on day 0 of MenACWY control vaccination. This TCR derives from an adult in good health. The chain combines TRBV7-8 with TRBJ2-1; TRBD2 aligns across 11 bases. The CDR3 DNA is TGTGCCAGCAGCCAAACTAGCGGGAGTTGGAATGAGCAGTTCTTC. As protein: CASSQTSGSWNEQFF.